What follows are 30 T cell receptor beta chains derived from one specimen sequenced in a study of control samples from healthy donors and cancer patients. Data came from immunoSEQ multiplex PCR; TCRdb stores just in-frame clones and leaves some out. The sample comprises 150,000 to 200,000 clones, 91% of which are singletons, and roughly 1.6% rests with the top ten. Sequenced: blood. Receptor source: a woman aged 30 to 39 in good health.

The rearrangement links TRBV5-1 to TRBJ2-7; 8 bases line up with TRBD1. The CDR3 has 14 amino acids. Germline CDR1 reads SGHRS; CDR2 reads YFSETQ. V shed 2 bases, J shed 3 bases, and the junction held 4 bases outside the gene matches. The CDR3: CASSFGQGGYEQYF. The CDR3 coding sequence is TGCGCCAGCAGCTTCGGACAGGGCGGCTACGAGCAGTACTTC.

The V gene is TRBV5-1, the J gene TRBJ2-7; TRBD2 aligns across 9 bases. V lost 0 bases and J lost 2; bases outside the gene matches: 3. The CDR3 spans 15 residues. In germline, CDR1 is SGHRS, CDR2 YFSETQ. DNA for the CDR3: TGCGCCAGCAGCTTGGTGTCTAGCGGGGCCTACGAGCAGTACTTC. Its protein is CASSLVSSGAYEQYF.

The rearrangement uses TRBV5-6 and TRBJ2-5; possible D gene TRBD1, 5 bases. The CDR3 extends over 13 amino acids. Germline V lookup: CDR1 SGHDT, CDR2 YYEEEE. The ends were cut back, 2 bases at V and 4 bases at J, with 9 bases in the middle. This chain's CDR3 is CASSFWGGETQYF. CDR3 coding DNA: TGTGCCAGCAGCTTCTGGGGCGGAGAGACCCAGTACTTC.

The V and J genes are TRBV12-3 or TRBV12-4 and TRBJ2-1, with 7 bases that match TRBD2. V trimming: 8 bases; J trimming: 5 bases; junction bases outside the gene matches: 6. The CDR3 consists of 13 residues. DNA of the CDR3: TGTGCCAGCGGTCCCCGGGGGGACAATGAGCAGTTCTTC. The encoded protein is CASGPRGDNEQFF.

This clone was detected a few times. The chain links TRBV6-4 to TRBJ2-7; D is unclear. The CDR3 is 11 residues long. Trimming left V 7 bases short and J 3 bases short, with 7 bases between. CDR1 and CDR2 from the germline V gene are MRHNA and SNTAGT. CDR3 sequence reads: CASNYFYEQYF. CDR3 DNA: TGTGCCAGCAACTATTTCTACGAGCAGTACTTC.

The V call is TRBV6-2 or TRBV6-3, the J call TRBJ2-3; 7 bases map to TRBD2. Germline CDR1 is MNHEY and CDR2 is SVGEGT. The CDR3 contains 13 residues. The V gene end was trimmed by 5 bases and the J gene end by 2 bases; junction bases not matched to a gene: 1. DNA of the CDR3: TGTGCCAGCAGTCGGGACTACACAGATACGCAGTATTTT. Translation gives CASSRDYTDTQYF.

V and J are TRBV23-1 and TRBJ1-5; 10 positions agree with TRBD1. TRBV23-1 is filed as an ORF, its function uncertain. CDR3 length: 15 residues. Trimming at V came to 3 bases and at J to 7 bases, leaving 6 bases not matched to a gene. DNA of the CDR3: TGCGCCAGCAGTCACGCGGACAGGGGGGGACAGCCCCAGCATTTT. It is translated as CASSHADRGGQPQHF.

The CDR3: CASSPDRGNSPLHF. CDR3 sequence (DNA): TGTGCCAGTAGTCCGGACAGGGGGAATTCACCCCTCCACTTT. The chain has TRBV19 and TRBJ1-6; 10 bases agree with TRBD1. The CDR3 runs 14 residues. Germline loops: CDR1 LNHDA, CDR2 SQIVND (reference sequence). V lost 5 bases to trimming and J lost 7 bases; unmatched junction nucleotides: 2. Looking up the rest from reference TRBV19 and TRBJ1-6 gives the full variable domain: DGGITQSPKYLFRKEGQNVTLSCEQNLNHDAMYWYRQDPGQGLRLIYYSQIVNDFQKGDIAEGYSVSREKKESFPLTVTSAQKNPTAFYLCASSPDRGNSPLHFGNGTRLTVT.

J is TRBJ1-1 and V is TRBV6-6; D gene ambiguous. This CDR3 region has 14 residues. Germline V gene lookup returns CDR1 MNHNY and CDR2 SVGAGI (reference sequence). Between the trimmed V and J ends, which lost 6 bases and 1 base, there was a span of 12 bases. The CDR3 loop is CASRPRAGNTEAFF. In DNA form, the CDR3 reads TGTGCCAGCAGACCCCGAGCAGGGAACACTGAAGCTTTCTTT.

The chain is built from TRBV19 and TRBJ1-6, with D uncertain. Germline assignment: CDR1 LNHDA and CDR2 SQIVND (reference sequence). The CDR3 sequence is 14 residues long. Trimming removed 4 bases from V and 6 bases from J, with 10 bases in between. This chain's CDR3 is CASSNDVLNSPLHF. CDR3 nucleotide sequence: TGTGCCAGTAGTAACGACGTCCTTAATTCACCCCTCCACTTT.

The chain couples TRBV19 to TRBJ1-2; no clear D gene. Germline V CDR1 and CDR2: LNHDA, SQIVND (reference sequence). Trimming took 1 base from V and 0 from J, leaving 12 bases between them. This CDR3 is built from 16 residues. CDR3 sequence reads: CASSIVGIAANYGYTF. The CDR3 DNA reads TGTGCCAGTAGTATAGTGGGGATCGCCGCTAACTATGGCTACACCTTC.

As DNA, the CDR3 is TGTGCCAGCAGCATCGCTAGCGGGGGGGCCAGAGATACGCAGTATTTT. Encoded protein: CASSIASGGARDTQYF. The J gene is TRBJ2-3, the V gene TRBV7-2; TRBD2 matches 12 bases. From germline, CDR1 is SGHTA and CDR2 FQGNSA. This CDR3 has 16 residues. Germline trimming cut 5 bases from V and 5 bases from J; bases unmatched to any gene: 8.

V is TRBV9 and J is TRBJ2-5; tentatively, D is TRBD2 (5 bases). The V and J ends lost 1 base and 4 bases respectively, with 8 bases between them. Germline V gene sequence: CDR1 SGDLS, CDR2 YYNGEE. The CDR3 runs to 13 residues. The chain's CDR3 is CASSVFGGETQYF. Here the CDR3 DNA reads TGTGCCAGCAGCGTATTCGGAGGAGAGACCCAGTACTTC.

CDR3 in amino acids: CASSSRDSWREQYF. CDR3 in DNA: TGTGCCAGCAGCTCCCGGGACTCCTGGCGCGAGCAGTACTTC. The chain combines TRBV7-2 with TRBJ2-7; D perhaps matches TRBD2 (6 bases). The V end was cut by 4 bases, the J end by 6 bases, with 16 bases between. The CDR3 sequence is 14 residues long. In germline, CDR1 is SGHTA, CDR2 FQGNSA.

The chain joins TRBV7-2 to TRBJ2-7; 12 bases fit TRBD1. The V gene's germline CDR1 is SGHTA and CDR2 FQGNSA. This CDR3 has 15 residues. Losses at the gene ends were 5 bases for V and 2 bases for J; bases not matched to a gene: 4. Here the CDR3 reads CASSPRDRGPYEQYF. The CDR3 region has the DNA TGTGCCAGCAGCCCCCGGGACAGGGGGCCCTACGAGCAGTACTTC.

This chain uses TRBV19 with TRBJ1-4; 8 bases agree with TRBD1. The CDR3 totals 15 residues. With V trimmed by 6 bases and J by 0 bases, 3 bases remained unmatched. The germline V gene encodes CDR1 LNHDA and CDR2 SQIVND (reference sequence). This chain's CDR3 is CASRTDRATNEKLFF. DNA for the CDR3: TGTGCCAGTAGGACGGACAGGGCAACTAATGAAAAACTGTTTTTT.

This clone showed up just a few times. The V gene is TRBV20-1, the J gene TRBJ1-3, with D tentatively TRBD1 (6 bases). Looked up from germline, CDR1 is DFQATT and CDR2 is SNEGSKA (reference sequence). The CDR3 contains 16 residues. V was clipped by 3 bases and J by 0 bases, with 15 bases between them. CDR3: CSASRGGWSSGNTIYF. CDR3 DNA sequence: TGCAGTGCTAGTAGGGGGGGCTGGAGCTCTGGAAACACCATATATTTT.

This clone has a handful of counts. The CDR3 DNA follows: TGCGCCAGCAGCCAAGCGGGGCTCTATAATTCACCCCTCCACTTT. This codes for CASSQAGLYNSPLHF. The chain joins TRBV4-3 to TRBJ1-6; the D gene is possibly TRBD1 (5 bases). Germline V gene data show CDR1 as LGHNA and CDR2 as YSLEER. The CDR3 sequence is 15 residues long. The V end lost 1 base, the J end lost 3 bases, and 7 bases lay between the germline ends.

The V call is TRBV5-1, the J call TRBJ2-6; 8 bases line up with TRBD1. This CDR3 is built from 16 residues. CDR1 is SGHRS and CDR2 is YFSETQ in the germline V gene. Trimming cost V 5 bases and J 0 bases; bases outside gene matches: 4. CDR3 sequence reads: CASRPGQASGANVLTF. The DNA for the CDR3 is TGCGCCAGCAGGCCGGGACAGGCCTCTGGGGCCAACGTCCTGACTTTC.

With regard to this clone: This CDR3 is also generated by other DNA sequences in the sample. V gene TRBV7-2 combines with J gene TRBJ1-1; unclear D gene. This CDR3 contains 13 residues. CDR1 is SGHTA and CDR2 is FQGNSA in the germline V gene. V was cut by 2 bases and J by 0 bases, with 4 bases left in between. DNA for the CDR3: TGTGCCAGCAGCTTAAGTATGAACACTGAAGCTTTCTTT. It encodes CASSLSMNTEAFF.

The J gene is TRBJ1-1, the V gene TRBV10-3; no definite D call. Germline-derived CDR1 and CDR2 are ENHRY and SYGVKD. This CDR3 region has 13 residues. V was shortened by 1 base and J by 1 base, with 4 bases between the two germline ends. The CDR3 loop reads CAISELGNTEAFF. The CDR3 DNA follows: TGTGCCATCAGTGAGTTAGGGAACACTGAAGCTTTCTTT.

This sequence joins TRBV7-2 and TRBJ1-1, with a possible D match to TRBD1 (5 bases). Germline assignment: CDR1 SGHTA and CDR2 FQGNSA. The CDR3 extends over 12 amino acids. V shed 5 bases and J shed 5 bases, with 9 bases lying between them. The CDR3 is CASSPRATEAFF. For the CDR3, the DNA is TGTGCCAGCAGCCCCAGGGCTACTGAAGCTTTCTTT. Variable domain in full (rest from reference TRBV7-2 and TRBJ1-1): GAGVSQSPSNKVTEKGKDVELRCDPISGHTALYWYRQSLGQGLEFLIYFQGNSAPDKSGLPSDRFSAERTGGSVSTLTIQRTQQEDSAVYLCASSPRATEAFFGQGTRLTVV.

The gene calls are TRBV6-5 and TRBJ1-2; 7 bases are shared with TRBD1. The CDR3 runs to 13 residues. V was clipped by 7 bases and J by 2 bases; unmatched bases: 4. Germline CDR1 and CDR2: MNHEY and SVGAGI. The CDR3 is CASNPTGNYGYTF. DNA for the CDR3: TGTGCCAGCAACCCGACAGGGAACTATGGCTACACCTTC.

The chain is built from TRBV5-1 and TRBJ1-4, with 8 bases fitting TRBD1. The germline gives CDR1 SGHRS, CDR2 YFSETQ. The CDR3 contains 16 residues. V shed 0 bases, J shed 2 bases, and the junction held 3 bases outside the gene matches. CDR3 nucleotides: TGCGCCAGCAGCTTGGGAGGGACAGGCACTAATGAAAAACTGTTTTTT. Protein sequence: CASSLGGTGTNEKLFF.

The chain carries TRBV18 and TRBJ1-1; D call uncertain. Trimming pared 3 bases from V and 0 bases from J, leaving 8 bases between. The CDR3 has 14 amino acids. The germline gives CDR1 KGHSH, CDR2 LQKENI. The CDR3 nucleotides read TGTGCCAGCTCACCGGCCAGTGTGAACACTGAAGCTTTCTTT. Its translation: CASSPASVNTEAFF.

The V and J genes are TRBV5-6 and TRBJ2-1; 7 bases line up with TRBD2. CDR1 is SGHDT, CDR2 YYEEEE, per germline. V was clipped by 0 bases and J by 4 bases; unmatched bases: 4. This CDR3 spans 15 amino acids. DNA of the CDR3: TGTGCCAGCAGCTTGGTGGCTAGCGGATACAATGAGCAGTTCTTC. Translated, it gives CASSLVASGYNEQFF.

The chain recombines TRBV30 with TRBJ2-1; D assignment may be TRBD1 or TRBD2 (5 bases each). CDR1 is GTSNPN, CDR2 SVGIG, per germline (reference sequence). V was shortened by 4 bases and J by 8 bases, with 12 bases between the two germline ends. This CDR3 contains 12 residues. CDR3: CAWMAGRDEQFF. CDR3 in DNA: TGTGCCTGGATGGCAGGGCGGGATGAGCAGTTCTTC. The entire variable domain, with the rest obtained from reference TRBV30 and TRBJ2-1, is as follows: SQTIHQWPATLVQPVGSPLSLECTVEGTSNPNLYWYRQAAGRGLQLLFYSVGIGQISSEVPQNLSASRPQDRQFILSSKKLLLSDSGFYLCAWMAGRDEQFFGPGTRLTVL.

The J gene is TRBJ1-3, the V gene TRBV6-5; a weak D match, TRBD1 (6 bases). Trimming shortened V by 6 bases and J by 4 bases, and 7 bases separated the two germline ends. Germline V lookup: CDR1 MNHEY, CDR2 SVGAGI. CDR3 length: 12 amino acids. Here the CDR3 DNA reads TGTGCCAGCAGCGACAGGGGAAACACCATATATTTT. This codes for CASSDRGNTIYF.

The chain couples TRBV7-9 to TRBJ2-5; the match to TRBD1 covers 8 bases. Germline V gene sequence: CDR1 SEHNR, CDR2 FQNEAQ (reference sequence). CDR3 length: 12 residues. J was trimmed by 1 base and V by 10 bases; bases with no gene match: 2. CDR3 sequence reads: CATGTGQETQYF. The CDR3, as DNA: TGTGCCACCGGGACAGGCCAAGAGACCCAGTACTTC.

V gene TRBV24-1 combines with J gene TRBJ1-1; 10 bases are shared with TRBD1. This CDR3 spans 17 amino acids. CDR1 is KGHDR and CDR2 is SFDVKD in the germline V gene. V lost 1 base to trimming and J lost 1 base; unmatched junction nucleotides: 5. The CDR3 spells CATSDFSWTGGNTEAFF. DNA of the CDR3: TGTGCCACCAGTGATTTCTCCTGGACAGGGGGGAACACTGAAGCTTTCTTT.